Listed below are T cell receptor beta chains from one sample, sequenced in a study of shared clonotypes between healthy human individuals. The assay was immunoSEQ multiplex PCR, and TCRdb's table has in-frame clones only and misses some. The sample holds about 2.1 million clones; around 95% are singletons and the top ten take 1.5% to 2%. The sequencing input was naive CD8+ T cells from PBMCs. The receptor source for this set is a man younger than 30 in good health. Some clones in this sample may be carry-over from other donors' samples. The CDR3 runs from the conserved cysteine through the conserved F or W.

V gene,CDR3 protein
TRBV28,CASSYPGTEVIEQYF
TRBV9,CASSVVPDRGPLSTDTQYF
TRBV4-1,CASSGQGEVNEKLFF
TRBV7-9,CASSYRTGDAAQYF
TRBV6-5,CASSYGGSNNEQFF
TRBV6-5,CASSYPTGAGGTQYF
TRBV7-8,CASSLDRVGNIQYF
TRBV2,CAKRQPNTEAFF
TRBV5-5,CASSSGDGAFSF
TRBV14,CASSPPPGNTEAFF
TRBV27,CASTSGGSTDTQYF
TRBV7-3,CASSKTGSREGNEQFF
TRBV5-6,CASRFGGQGGNSPLHF
TRBV4-1,CASSQGDLGAEAFF
TRBV6-5,CASCPVAELYNEQFF
TRBV27,CASSLSPGPGNTIYF
TRBV9,CASSSGTWQYF
TRBV15,CATSPFQREGLENIQYF
TRBV5-6,CASSLRQVSPIAYEQYF
TRBV13,CASSVNRGRSYEQYF
TRBV4-1,CASSQSRRSYEQYF
TRBV14,CASSQDLWGYEQYF
TRBV28,CASSYLDLGGNEQFF
TRBV5-1,CASRYDSSYEQYF
TRBV29-1,CSVRVLGYNEQFF
TRBV7-3,CASSLNRGSQETQYF
TRBV11-2,CASSPTGLADTTRTDTQYF
TRBV6-5,CASSYPHSRFSGFF
TRBV5-1,CASSPGLAGRPYEQYF
TRBV27,CASRDSVHEQFF
TRBV10-3,CAISEGQWGGDEQFF
TRBV27,CASNLLPGQGVYEQYF
TRBV7-3,CASSIGQGALTDTQYF
TRBV28,CASRDRGYGYTF
TRBV9,CASSSGLALADTQYF
TRBV6-5,CASSLDRLPYNEQFF
TRBV4-1,CASSQEETGRGETQYF
TRBV7-9,CASTSDSSSYNEQFF
TRBV7-9,CASSPVRDRYNEQFF
TRBV9,CASSPVGAGGRNEQFF
TRBV10-3,CAIRADRDTGNTIYF
TRBV5-1,CASSLYSSGSYNEQFF
TRBV7-9,CASSSDSWYEQYF
TRBV7-8,CASSLGVDPYEQYF
TRBV27,CASSLGARGSTDTQYF
TRBV7-9,CASSSLKTGWSYNEQFF
TRBV9,CASSLPGELFF
TRBV9,CASSYGTEETVNTEAFF